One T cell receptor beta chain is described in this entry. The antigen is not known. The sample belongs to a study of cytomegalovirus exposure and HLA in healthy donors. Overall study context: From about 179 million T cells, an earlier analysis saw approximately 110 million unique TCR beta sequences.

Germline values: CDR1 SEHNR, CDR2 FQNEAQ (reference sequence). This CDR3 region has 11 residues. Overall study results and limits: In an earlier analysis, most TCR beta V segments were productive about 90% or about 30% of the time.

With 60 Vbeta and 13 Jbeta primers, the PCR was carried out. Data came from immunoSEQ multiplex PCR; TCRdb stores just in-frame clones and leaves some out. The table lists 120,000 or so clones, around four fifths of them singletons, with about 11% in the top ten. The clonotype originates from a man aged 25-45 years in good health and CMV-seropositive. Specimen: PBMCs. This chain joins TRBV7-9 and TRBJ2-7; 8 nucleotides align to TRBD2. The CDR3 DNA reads TGTTCCGGAACTCTAGCGGGCGAGCAGTACTTC. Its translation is CSGTLAGEQYF.